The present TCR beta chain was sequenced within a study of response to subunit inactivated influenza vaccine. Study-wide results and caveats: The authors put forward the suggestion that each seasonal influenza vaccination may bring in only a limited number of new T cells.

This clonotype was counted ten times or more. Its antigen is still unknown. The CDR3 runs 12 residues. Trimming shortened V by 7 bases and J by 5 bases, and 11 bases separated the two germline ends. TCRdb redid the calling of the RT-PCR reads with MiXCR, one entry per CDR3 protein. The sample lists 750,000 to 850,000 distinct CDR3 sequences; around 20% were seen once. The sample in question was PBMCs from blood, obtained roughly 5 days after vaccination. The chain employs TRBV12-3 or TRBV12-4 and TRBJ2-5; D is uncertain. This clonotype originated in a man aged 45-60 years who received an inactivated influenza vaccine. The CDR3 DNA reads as TGTGCCAGCACCGGGTTGGTGGAGACCCAGTACTTC. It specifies CASTGLVETQYF.